This T cell receptor (beta chain) derives from a study of cytomegalovirus exposure and HLA in healthy donors. Study-wide results and limits: A later analysis, which compared TCR beta chains of equal frequency, found the HLA-associated ones more clonally expanded. Information on immune exposure was restricted to one variable (CMV serostatus).

Both 60 Vbeta primers and 13 Jbeta primers went into the PCR. The assay was immunoSEQ multiplex PCR, and TCRdb's table has in-frame clones only and misses some. The table lists some 120,000 clones, 60% to 85% of them singletons. As concerns this clone: Its target is unknown.

The sample taken for sequencing was PBMCs. The TCR sequence derives from a woman aged 40-49 years in good health and CMV-seronegative.

CDR3 region: CASSLEGRVDEKLFF. The CDR3 DNA follows: TGTGCCAGCAGTTTGGAGGGGCGAGTCGATGAAAAACTGTTTTTT. J is TRBJ1-4 and V is TRBV27, with a tentative D call TRBD1 (5 bases). V lost 3 bases and J 6 bases, leaving 14 bases between the germline ends. Germline CDR1 MNHEY, CDR2 SMNVEV (reference sequence). The CDR3 sequence is 15 residues long.